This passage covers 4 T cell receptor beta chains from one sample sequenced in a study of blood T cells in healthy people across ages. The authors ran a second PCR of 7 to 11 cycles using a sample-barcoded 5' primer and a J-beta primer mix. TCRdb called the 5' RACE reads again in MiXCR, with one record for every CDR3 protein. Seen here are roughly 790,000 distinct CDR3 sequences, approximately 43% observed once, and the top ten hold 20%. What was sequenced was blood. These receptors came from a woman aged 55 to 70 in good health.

CDR3 amino acids: CASSPSGESYEQYF. For the CDR3, the DNA is TGTGCCAGCAGCCCTAGCGGGGAGTCCTACGAGCAGTACTTC. The V gene is TRBV7-9, the J gene TRBJ2-7; 9 bases are a match to TRBD2. V trimming: 5 bases; J trimming: 1 base; junction bases outside the gene matches: 3. This CDR3 contains 14 residues. Per the germline V gene, CDR1 is SEHNR and CDR2 is FQNEAQ (reference sequence).

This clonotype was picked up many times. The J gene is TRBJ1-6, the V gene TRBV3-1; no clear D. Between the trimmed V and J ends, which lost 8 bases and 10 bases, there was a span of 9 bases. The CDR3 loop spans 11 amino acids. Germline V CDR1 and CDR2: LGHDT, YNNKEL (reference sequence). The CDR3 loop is CASGPGSPLHF. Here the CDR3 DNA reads TGTGCCAGCGGGCCGGGGTCACCCCTCCACTTT. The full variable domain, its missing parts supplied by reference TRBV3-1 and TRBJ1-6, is DTAVSQTPKYLVTQMGNDKSIKCEQNLGHDTMYWYKQDSKKFLKIMFSYNNKELIINETVPNRFSPKSPDKAHLNLHINSLELGDSAVYFCASGPGSPLHFGNGTRLTVT.

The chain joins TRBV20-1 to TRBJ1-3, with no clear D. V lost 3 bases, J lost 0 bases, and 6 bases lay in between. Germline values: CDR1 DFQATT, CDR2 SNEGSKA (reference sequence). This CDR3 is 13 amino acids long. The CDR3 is CSASLVSGNTIYF. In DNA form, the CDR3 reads TGCAGTGCTAGTCTGGTCTCTGGAAACACCATATATTTT.

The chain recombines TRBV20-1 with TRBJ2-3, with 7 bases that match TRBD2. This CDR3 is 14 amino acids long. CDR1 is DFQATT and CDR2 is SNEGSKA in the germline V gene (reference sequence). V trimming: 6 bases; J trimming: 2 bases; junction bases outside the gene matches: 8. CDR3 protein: CSAPPAGDTDTQYF. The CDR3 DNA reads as TGCAGTGCCCCCCCGGCGGGAGACACAGATACGCAGTATTTT.